The clone carrying this T cell receptor (beta chain) was counted at least ten times. The antigen is not known. Via MiXCR, TCRdb re-called the 5' RACE reads, giving one row per CDR3 protein. The data show about 55,000 distinct CDR3 sequences, less than 25% seen once. Study results and limitations: Whole repertoires were not studied in the larger cohort, only one V-J beta rearrangement. Greatest tumor Treg TCR overlap was with tumor naive CD4+ cells.

Germline loops: CDR1 MNHEY, CDR2 SVGAGI. This CDR3 contains 14 residues. With 2 bases removed from V and 1 base from J, the gap between germline ends came to 8 bases. Tregs were sorted as CD4+CD25+CD127-/low cells. The sample consisted of tumor-infiltrating Tregs sorted from the breast tumor. The receptor's source is a female donor with breast cancer. The chain recombines TRBV6-5 with TRBJ2-5; no clear D gene. The CDR3 protein is CASSYGVSQETQYF. DNA for the CDR3: TGTGCCAGCAGTTACGGGGTCAGCCAAGAGACCCAGTACTTC.